These 20 T cell receptor beta chains share one sample of origin, sequenced in a study of T cell repertoires in ileal Crohn's disease. Time point meaning: neoterminal ileum biopsy at postoperative endoscopy, about 6 months after surgery. Assay used: immunoSEQ multiplex PCR; TCRdb lists only in-frame clones, some missing. The table has 3,500 or so clones, roughly three quarters seen once; the top ten hold about 23%. The sequenced material came from ileal tissue. These receptors all come from an adult with Crohn's disease.

The rearrangement joins TRBV29-1 to TRBJ1-4; a possible D gene is TRBD1 (5 bases). The CDR3 contains 13 residues. Trimming pared 4 bases from V and 8 bases from J, leaving 14 bases between. Germline CDR1 SQVTM, CDR2 ANQGSEA. As DNA, the CDR3 is TGCAGCGTTGCCCATCGGGGGGGGGAAAAACTGTTTTTT. It translates to CSVAHRGGEKLFF.

This clone is deemed large. The V gene is TRBV5-1, the J gene TRBJ2-7, with 8 bases aligning to TRBD2. The length of the CDR3 is 14 residues. Germline V gene lookup returns CDR1 SGHRS and CDR2 YFSETQ. The ends lost 0 bases at V and 5 bases at J; junction bases unmatched: 4. Written as DNA, the CDR3 is TGCGCCAGCAGCTTGGACGGGAGGGCTCACGAGCAGTACTTC. This codes for CASSLDGRAHEQYF.

The V gene is TRBV29-1, the J gene TRBJ2-1; D is perhaps TRBD2 (6 bases). V dropped 4 bases and J dropped 2 bases, with 9 bases sitting between them. Germline V lookup: CDR1 SQVTM, CDR2 ANQGSEA. The CDR3 is made up of 13 amino acids. The CDR3: CSVGEVAYNEQFF. CDR3 DNA sequence: TGCAGCGTTGGGGAGGTAGCCTACAATGAGCAGTTCTTC.

The chain couples TRBV11-2 to TRBJ2-1; 11 bases are shared with TRBD2. This CDR3 is built from 19 residues. Germline CDR1 SGHAT, CDR2 FQNNGV. J lost 4 bases, V lost 5 bases, and 16 bases had no gene match. DNA of the CDR3: TGTGCCAGCAGCCAACCGACTAGCGGGATCGATTCCCTTTACAATGAGCAGTTCTTC. This translates into CASSQPTSGIDSLYNEQFF. The full variable domain, in which reference TRBV11-2 and TRBJ2-1 provide the parts outside the CDR3, is EAGVAQSPRYKIIEKRQSVAFWCNPISGHATLYWYQQILGQGPKLLIQFQNNGVVDDSQLPKDRFSAERLKGVDSTLKIQPAKLEDSAVYLCASSQPTSGIDSLYNEQFFGPGTRLTVL.

The chain recombines TRBV5-1 with TRBJ2-2, with a weak D call TRBD1 (5 bases). Germline values: CDR1 SGHRS, CDR2 YFSETQ. Trimming pared 3 bases from V and 5 bases from J, leaving 5 bases between. The CDR3 is 12 amino acids. CDR3 in DNA: TGCGCCAGCAGCTGGACAACCGGGGAGCTGTTTTTT. Amino acids: CASSWTTGELFF.

This chain links TRBV6-1 with TRBJ2-5; D possibly corresponds to TRBD2 (6 bases). Germline V gene data show CDR1 as MNHNS and CDR2 as SASEGT. This CDR3 has 15 amino acids. V gave up 0 bases and J gave up 2 bases, with 10 bases separating them. The CDR3 spells CASSEALASQETQYF. The CDR3 DNA is TGTGCCAGCAGTGAAGCGCTAGCGTCTCAAGAGACCCAGTACTTC.

This rearrangement joins TRBV14 to TRBJ2-1; a possible D gene is TRBD1 (6 bases). The V and J ends lost 4 bases and 5 bases respectively, with 9 bases between them. Germline CDR1 reads SGHDN; CDR2 reads FVKESK. The CDR3 sequence is 13 residues long. CDR3 residues: CASSPGTHNEQFF. Written as DNA, the CDR3 is TGTGCCAGCAGCCCCGGGACACACAATGAGCAGTTCTTC.

This clone showed up just once. The chain is built from TRBV5-1 and TRBJ2-7; tentatively, D is TRBD2 (5 bases). CDR1 is SGHRS and CDR2 is YFSETQ in the germline V gene. The CDR3 spans 15 residues. V was trimmed by 0 bases and J by 6 bases, leaving 16 bases between them. CDR3 residues: CASSLVIPGSGEQYF. The DNA of the CDR3 is TGCGCCAGCAGCTTGGTGATCCCGGGGTCAGGCGAGCAGTACTTC.

The chain carries TRBV28 and TRBJ1-5, with 8 positions matching TRBD1. From germline, CDR1 is MDHEN and CDR2 SYDVKM. The trim removed 6 bases at V and 1 base at J, leaving 8 bases unmatched. CDR3 length: 16 residues. CDR3 protein: CASRNQGARSNQPQHF. In nucleotides, the CDR3 is TGTGCCAGCAGAAACCAGGGGGCGCGGAGCAATCAGCCCCAGCATTTT.

The chain has TRBV7-9 and TRBJ1-2; 7 nucleotides align to TRBD1. J gave up 3 bases and V 4 bases, and 5 bases lay outside the gene matches. CDR3 length: 14 amino acids. The germline gives CDR1 SEHNR, CDR2 FQNEAQ (reference sequence). In nucleotides, the CDR3 is TGTGCCAGCAGCTCTAAGGGGGCTGACTATGGCTACACCTTC. Translation gives CASSSKGADYGYTF.

This rearrangement joins TRBV27 to TRBJ2-7; 10 bases match TRBD2. Per germline, CDR1 MNHEY and CDR2 SMNVEV (reference sequence). The trim removed 7 bases at V and 8 bases at J, leaving 8 bases unmatched. This CDR3 region has 13 residues. CDR3 DNA: TGTGCCAGCATCCCGACTAGCGGGTCCAAGCAGTACTTC. Protein product: CASIPTSGSKQYF.

The chain combines TRBV6-1 with TRBJ1-4; D is possibly TRBD1 (5 bases). V shed 1 base and J shed 0 bases, with 18 bases lying between them. Germline assignment: CDR1 MNHNS and CDR2 SASEGT. The CDR3 loop spans 19 amino acids. The CDR3 loop is CASSEVLYGGAATNEKLFF. The DNA for the CDR3 is TGTGCCAGCAGTGAAGTTCTTTACGGGGGAGCTGCAACTAATGAAAAACTGTTTTTT.

J is TRBJ1-3 and V is TRBV10-3, with 7 bases aligning to TRBD1. Germline-derived CDR1 and CDR2 are ENHRY and SYGVKD. The V segment lost 3 bases and the J segment 0 bases; nucleotides outside the gene matches: 5. The CDR3 loop spans 16 amino acids. The CDR3 spells CAISDTGDLSGNTIYF. The CDR3 nucleotides read TGTGCCATCAGTGACACAGGGGACCTCTCTGGAAACACCATATATTTT.

This clone was counted a few times. The chain combines TRBV19 with TRBJ1-3; no clear D. The V end lost 5 bases, the J end lost 3 bases, and 8 bases lay between the germline ends. The CDR3 contains 13 residues. Germline CDR1 and CDR2: LNHDA and SQIVND (reference sequence). CDR3 amino acids: CASSGQFGNTIYF. The CDR3 DNA reads TGTGCCAGTAGTGGTCAGTTTGGAAACACCATATATTTT.

The J gene is TRBJ1-6, the V gene TRBV6-5; 7 bases are shared with TRBD1. This CDR3 is 15 amino acids long. V was clipped by 5 bases and J by 8 bases; unmatched bases: 9. Germline V gene sequence: CDR1 MNHEY, CDR2 SVGAGI. The CDR3 region is CASSTSTGADSPLHF. Here the CDR3 DNA reads TGTGCCAGCAGTACTTCTACAGGGGCGGATTCACCCCTCCACTTT.

This chain links TRBV6-5 with TRBJ2-5; no firm D call. The J call could be wrong; TRBJ2-7 is a better fit for the DNA end. Germline V gene sequence: CDR1 MNHEY, CDR2 SVGAGI. This CDR3 comprises 14 residues. CDR3 DNA sequence: TGTGCCAGCAGATCCATTGATAGCTCCTACGAGCAGTACTTC. It is translated as CASRSIDSSYEQYF.

Sample share makes this clone large. This CDR3 is also generated by other DNA sequences in the sample. The rearrangement uses TRBV5-4 and TRBJ2-1, with a tentative D call TRBD1 (5 bases). Germline values: CDR1 SGHNT, CDR2 YYREEE (reference sequence). The V and J ends lost 3 bases and 1 base respectively, with 8 bases between them. This CDR3 comprises 14 residues. This chain's CDR3 is CASSSSGSYNEQFF. DNA for the CDR3: TGTGCCAGCAGCTCCTCAGGGTCCTACAATGAGCAGTTCTTC. The full variable domain, in which reference TRBV5-4 and TRBJ2-1 provide the parts outside the CDR3, is ETGVTQSPTHLIKTRGQQVTLRCSSQSGHNTVSWYQQALGQGPQFIFQYYREEENGRGNFPPRFSGLQFPNYSSELNVNALELDDSALYLCASSSSGSYNEQFFGPGTRLTVL.

The rearrangement links TRBV5-5 to TRBJ1-6; no definite D call. The CDR3 runs to 16 residues. Trimming took off 0 bases at V and 0 bases at J, with 7 bases between the two ends. CDR1 is SGHKS and CDR2 is YYEKEE in the germline V gene (reference sequence). The CDR3 loop reads CASSLDRSSYNSPLHF. Here the CDR3 DNA reads TGTGCCAGCAGCTTGGATCGGAGCTCCTATAATTCACCCCTCCACTTT.

The CDR3, as DNA: TGTGCCAGCAACCGAGGGACTGTCGACACTGAAGCTTTCTTT. Translation: CASNRGTVDTEAFF. The rearrangement joins TRBV11-1 to TRBJ1-1, with D maybe TRBD1 (5 bases). Germline V gene sequence: CDR1 SGHAT, CDR2 FQDESV (reference sequence). The CDR3 totals 14 residues. Trimming stripped 7 bases from V and 3 bases from J, with 15 bases between.

The rearrangement links TRBV19 to TRBJ2-5; 10 bases align to TRBD2. The J call is in doubt because the DNA end fits TRBJ2-7 better. CDR1 is LNHDA, CDR2 SQIVND, per germline (reference sequence). The CDR3 extends over 15 amino acids. CDR3 DNA: TGTGCCAGTAGTCCAGCGGGAGGGCCGACCTACGAGCAGTACTTC. Its protein product is CASSPAGGPTYEQYF.